These T cell receptor beta chains were read from a single sample in a study of cytomegalovirus exposure and HLA in healthy donors. Sequencing was performed with immunoSEQ multiplex PCR; in TCRdb, only in-frame clones are kept and a portion is missing. The sample totals 100,000 to 150,000 clones. Input material: PBMCs. These receptors were collected from a woman in her 40s in good health and CMV-seropositive. Each CDR3 is given with its conserved first and last residue. A D gene is named only where the DNA matches it firmly.

>TRBD1|TRBV7-9|TRBJ1-3
CASSSGTDSGNTIYF
TGTGCCAGCAGCTCCGGGACAGACTCTGGAAACACCATATATTTT
>NA|TRBV5-8|TRBJ1-1
CASSWETTNTEAFF
TGTGCCAGCAGCTGGGAGACAACTAACACTGAAGCTTTCTTT
>NA|TRBV9|TRBJ2-1
CASSVATVGGGQFF
TGTGCCAGCAGCGTAGCTACGGTCGGGGGTGGGCAGTTCTTC
>NA|TRBV5-1|TRBJ2-5
CASSLSGTQETQYF
TGCGCCAGCAGCTTGTCTGGGACACAAGAGACCCAGTACTTC
>NA|TRBV6-1|TRBJ1-2
CASSEWAGSGPYGYTF
TGTGCCAGCAGTGAATGGGCAGGTTCAGGGCCCTATGGCTACACCTTC
>TRBD1|TRBV19|TRBJ2-7
CASSIRTGGNEQYF
TGTGCCAGTAGTATCCGGACAGGGGGCAATGAACAGTACTTC
>NA|TRBV9|TRBJ2-2
CASSVDLATNTGELFF
TGTGCCAGCAGCGTTGACCTAGCGACCAACACCGGGGAGCTGTTTTTT
>NA|TRBV28|TRBJ1-5
CASSLWGAYQPQHF
TGTGCCAGCAGTTTATGGGGGGCATATCAGCCCCAGCATTTT
>NA|TRBV21-1|TRBJ2-7
CASSKARYLGQTYEQYF
TGTGCCAGCAGCAAAGCTAGGTATTTGGGACAGACCTACGAGCAGTACTTC
>TRBD1|TRBV9|TRBJ2-7
CASSKLQGEDEQYF
TGTGCCAGCAGCAAATTACAGGGGGAGGACGAGCAGTACTTC
>TRBD1|TRBV6-6|TRBJ1-1
CASRDRDTEAFF
TGTGCCAGCCGGGACAGGGACACTGAAGCTTTCTTT
>TRBD1|TRBV6-5|TRBJ1-1
CASSYRGPNTEAFF
TGTGCCAGCAGTTACAGGGGGCCGAACACTGAAGCTTTCTTT
>TRBD1|TRBV11-2|TRBJ2-7
CASSISDRGAQAYEQYF
TGTGCCAGCAGCATCTCCGACAGGGGCGCCCAAGCCTACGAGCAGTACTTC
>NA|TRBV6-5|TRBJ1-5
CASSYAGGNQPQHF
TGTGCCAGCAGTTACGCGGGGGGCAATCAGCCCCAGCATTTT
>NA|TRBV18|TRBJ2-2
CASSPPPYTGELFF
TGTGCCAGCTCACCACCCCCATACACCGGGGAGCTGTTTTTT
>TRBD2|TRBV15|TRBJ2-4
CATQSGGNIQYF
TGTGCCACCCAAAGCGGGGGAAACATTCAGTACTTC
>TRBD1|TRBV28|TRBJ2-7
CASSLSPGGVEQYF
TGTGCCAGCAGTTTATCCCCAGGGGGCGTCGAGCAGTACTTC
>NA|TRBV5-6|TRBJ1-1
CASSLSPFLNTEAFF
TGTGCCAGCAGCTTATCCCCATTTTTGAACACTGAAGCTTTCTTT
>NA|TRBV28|TRBJ2-3
CASSEIRGTDTQYF
TGTGCCAGCAGCGAGATCAGGGGCACAGATACGCAGTATTTT
>TRBD1|TRBV5-1|TRBJ1-5
CASSDGQGGQPQHF
TGCGCCAGCAGCGACGGACAGGGCGGTCAGCCCCAGCATTTT